One T cell receptor (beta chain) is described in this entry. The CDR3 runs 17 residues. Germline assignment: CDR1 SNHLY and CDR2 FYNNEI. V dropped 6 bases and J dropped 3; count of bases not matched to a gene: 10. This sample was included in a study of brain metastases from non-small cell lung cancer. Assay: immunoSEQ multiplex PCR; the TCRdb copy retains only in-frame clones and omits some. The table includes about 8,000 clones, approximately 86% detected once. This clonotype originated in a donor aged 40 or older with non-small cell lung cancer. The chain uses TRBV2 and TRBJ1-6; 8 bases match TRBD1. Sequenced input: primary lung tumor tissue. The CDR3 loop reads CASRGQGARFYNSPLHF. The DNA for the CDR3 is TGTGCCAGCAGAGGGCAGGGGGCGCGATTCTATAATTCACCCCTCCACTTT.